Below are 20 T cell receptor beta chains sequenced from a single sample in a study of shared clonotypes between healthy human individuals. The method was immunoSEQ multiplex PCR; TCRdb's version includes in-frame clones alone and lacks a portion of them. Here the sample spans about 2.1 million clones, just over 90% being singletons. Terminally differentiated effector memory CD45RA+ cells were excluded by CCR7 positive selection of CD45RO-negative cells. The sequenced sample consisted of naive CD8+ T cells from PBMCs. The receptors were gathered from a man between 18 and 35 years old in good health. Some clones in this sample may be carry-over from other donors' samples.

The V and J genes are TRBV9 and TRBJ2-5; D is undetermined. The better agreement between TRBJ2-7 and the DNA end casts doubt on the J call. The CDR3 length is 14 residues. Germline CDR1 is SGDLS and CDR2 is YYNGEE. As DNA, the CDR3 is TGTGCCAGCAGCGGTAGTGACCTGGGGAACGAGCAGTACTTC. Encoded protein: CASSGSDLGNEQYF.

The gene calls are TRBV19 and TRBJ1-4, with 8 nucleotides matching TRBD1. CDR1 is LNHDA and CDR2 is SQIVND in the germline V gene (reference sequence). The V and J ends lost 2 bases and 6 bases, in that order; junction bases with no gene match: 5. The CDR3 is 15 residues long. The CDR3: CASSIPGQGDEKLFF. The CDR3 nucleotides are TGTGCCAGTAGTATACCCGGACAGGGTGATGAAAAACTGTTTTTT.

This chain joins TRBV10-3 and TRBJ2-2; maybe TRBD2 (5 bases). Trimming took off 8 bases at V and 5 bases at J, with 18 bases between the two ends. The CDR3 contains 15 residues. CDR1 is ENHRY, CDR2 SYGVKD, per germline. Here the CDR3 reads CAIAPPGDPTGELFF. DNA of the CDR3: TGTGCCATCGCCCCTCCCGGGGATCCTACCGGGGAGCTGTTTTTT.

This rearrangement joins TRBV27 to TRBJ2-7; D not resolved. This CDR3 spans 15 amino acids. Germline CDR1 is MNHEY and CDR2 is SMNVEV (reference sequence). V was shortened by 10 bases and J by 6 bases, with 25 bases between the two germline ends. CDR3 sequence reads: CATHDLAWGSGEQYF. The CDR3 nucleotides are TGTGCCACCCATGACTTAGCTTGGGGTTCGGGCGAGCAGTACTTC.

This chain links TRBV25-1 with TRBJ2-7, with D tentatively TRBD1 (5 bases). The length of the CDR3 is 15 residues. Trimming pared 6 bases from V and 5 bases from J, leaving 20 bases between. Germline CDR1 and CDR2: MGHDK and SYGVNS. The CDR3 loop is CASSHRRQGIHEQYF. The CDR3 nucleotides are TGTGCCAGCAGCCACCGGCGGCAGGGAATTCACGAGCAGTACTTC.

The CDR3 protein is CASSQSTGSGANVLTF. CDR3 in DNA: TGCGCCAGCAGCCAGTCGACAGGGTCGGGGGCCAACGTCCTGACTTTC. This sequence joins TRBV4-1 and TRBJ2-6; 7 bases map to TRBD1. Germline-derived CDR1 and CDR2 are MGHRA and YSYEKL. V dropped 3 bases and J dropped 4; count of bases not matched to a gene: 6. This CDR3 contains 16 residues.

The chain joins TRBV6-1 to TRBJ1-5; D possibly corresponds to TRBD1 (5 bases). This CDR3 spans 14 amino acids. Deletions cut 1 base from V and 7 bases from J, with 11 bases between. Germline CDR1 MNHNS, CDR2 SASEGT. The CDR3 region has the DNA TGTGCCAGCAGTGAAGGGGGGTCCGGGCAGCCCCAGCATTTT. It is translated as CASSEGGSGQPQHF.

The chain is built from TRBV7-2 and TRBJ1-3; unclear D gene. The germline gives CDR1 SGHTA, CDR2 FQGNSA. The CDR3 is 15 amino acids. V lost 5 bases and J 4 bases, leaving 15 bases between the germline ends. The CDR3 DNA is TGTGCCAGCAGCCCCGGGAGGGTGGACGGAAACACCATATATTTT. Its translation is CASSPGRVDGNTIYF.

V gene TRBV5-6 combines with J gene TRBJ2-4; 7 positions match TRBD1. V trimming: 4 bases; J trimming: 11 bases; junction bases outside the gene matches: 15. The CDR3 length is 15 residues. Germline assignment: CDR1 SGHDT and CDR2 YYEEEE. In DNA, the CDR3 is TGTGCCAGCAGCGCCTCGACAGGGCGGGCTTGGGTTCAGTACTTC. Protein product: CASSASTGRAWVQYF.

V and J are TRBV7-9 and TRBJ2-6; 9 bases map to TRBD1. Germline CDR1 and CDR2: SEHNR and FQNEAQ (reference sequence). This CDR3 spans 19 amino acids. J was trimmed by 0 bases and V by 5 bases; bases with no gene match: 11. The CDR3 bases are TGTGCCAGCAGCCACCCGAGGGACAGGGCTTACTCTGGGGCCAACGTCCTGACTTTC. Its protein is CASSHPRDRAYSGANVLTF.

CDR3 in DNA: TGTGCCGTATCGGGCAGGGGCTCCTACAATGAGCAGTTCTTC. It yields the protein CAVSGRGSYNEQFF. This chain joins TRBV10-3 and TRBJ2-1, with D perhaps TRBD1 (6 bases). The CDR3 runs 14 residues. V was trimmed by 11 bases and J by 0 bases, leaving 14 bases between them. The germline CDR1 and CDR2 sequences are ENHRY and SYGVKD.

Regarding this clone: Other DNA sequences in this sample translate to the same CDR3. V gene TRBV27 combines with J gene TRBJ2-7; 8 bases fit TRBD1. The ends lost 3 bases at V and 3 bases at J; junction bases unmatched: 1. The CDR3 is 13 amino acids. Germline CDR1 MNHEY, CDR2 SMNVEV (reference sequence). This CDR3 is CASSLGQDYEQYF. In DNA, the CDR3 is TGTGCCAGCAGTTTGGGACAGGACTACGAGCAGTACTTC.

This rearrangement joins TRBV2 to TRBJ2-3; D may match TRBD1 or TRBD2 (6 bases each). Germline CDR1 is SNHLY and CDR2 is FYNNEI. The V end lost 1 base, the J end lost 1 base, and 18 bases lay between the germline ends. The CDR3 length is 18 residues. CDR3 DNA: TGTGCCAGCAGTGAAGACCGGACAGTGCGGGGTCGCACAGATACGCAGTATTTT. It is translated as CASSEDRTVRGRTDTQYF.

J is TRBJ2-2 and V is TRBV18; either TRBD1 or TRBD2 may fit D (5 bases each). Trimming cost V 3 bases and J 1 base, with 9 bases left between them. CDR3 length: 15 residues. Germline V gene lookup returns CDR1 KGHSH and CDR2 LQKENI. CDR3 amino acids: CASSPGPRNTGELFF. In DNA, the CDR3 is TGTGCCAGCTCACCGGGACCCCGGAACACCGGGGAGCTGTTTTTT.

The gene calls are TRBV7-6 and TRBJ2-7; TRBD1 aligns across 8 bases. The CDR3 spans 15 residues. The V gene's germline CDR1 is SGHVS and CDR2 FNYEAQ. V shed 1 base, J shed 2 bases, and the junction held 4 bases outside the gene matches. DNA for the CDR3: TGTGCCAGCAGCTTAGATGGGACAGGAGCCTACGAGCAGTACTTC. It translates to CASSLDGTGAYEQYF.

The rearrangement joins TRBV4-3 to TRBJ2-1; 7 nucleotides line up with TRBD2. The CDR3 is made up of 15 amino acids. V trimming: 0 bases; J trimming: 9 bases; junction bases outside the gene matches: 8. CDR1 is LGHNA and CDR2 is YSLEER in the germline V gene. The CDR3 nucleotides are TGCGCCAGCAGCCAAGACGGCGGGAGTCGAGGTGAGCAGTTCTTC. The encoded protein is CASSQDGGSRGEQFF.

J is TRBJ2-3 and V is TRBV27, with D tentatively TRBD2 (6 bases). The germline V and J ends were trimmed by 5 bases and 0 bases, with 18 bases remaining between them. The CDR3 length is 17 residues. Germline assignment: CDR1 MNHEY and CDR2 SMNVEV (reference sequence). The chain's CDR3 is CASSPRGLGLSTDTQYF. For the CDR3, the DNA is TGTGCCAGCAGTCCGCGGGGTTTAGGACTAAGCACAGATACGCAGTATTTT.

The chain joins TRBV4-1 to TRBJ2-2; the match to TRBD1 covers 10 bases. With 2 bases clipped from V and 7 bases from J, the junction kept 4 bases outside the gene matches. Per the germline V gene, CDR1 is MGHRA and CDR2 is YSYEKL. The CDR3 has 15 residues. The CDR3 DNA follows: TGCGCCAGCAGCCAACCGGGACAGGGGATCGGGGAGCTGTTTTTT. Protein sequence: CASSQPGQGIGELFF.

V is TRBV4-2 and J is TRBJ2-7; no firm D call. This CDR3 has 17 residues. Germline loops: CDR1 LGHNA, CDR2 YNFKEQ. The ends were cut back, 0 bases at V and 1 base at J, with 16 bases in the middle. The CDR3 reads CASSQDALRSSSYEQYF. CDR3 sequence (DNA): TGTGCCAGCAGCCAAGATGCCCTACGGTCCTCGTCCTACGAGCAGTACTTC.

V and J are TRBV30 and TRBJ2-5; 7 bases are shared with TRBD1. Near its end, the DNA agrees better with TRBJ2-7, so the J call may be wrong. Germline CDR1 GTSNPN, CDR2 SVGIG (reference sequence). The CDR3 length is 12 residues. The CDR3 region is CARGQAKYEQYF. In DNA form, the CDR3 reads TGTGCCCGAGGACAGGCGAAATACGAGCAGTACTTC.